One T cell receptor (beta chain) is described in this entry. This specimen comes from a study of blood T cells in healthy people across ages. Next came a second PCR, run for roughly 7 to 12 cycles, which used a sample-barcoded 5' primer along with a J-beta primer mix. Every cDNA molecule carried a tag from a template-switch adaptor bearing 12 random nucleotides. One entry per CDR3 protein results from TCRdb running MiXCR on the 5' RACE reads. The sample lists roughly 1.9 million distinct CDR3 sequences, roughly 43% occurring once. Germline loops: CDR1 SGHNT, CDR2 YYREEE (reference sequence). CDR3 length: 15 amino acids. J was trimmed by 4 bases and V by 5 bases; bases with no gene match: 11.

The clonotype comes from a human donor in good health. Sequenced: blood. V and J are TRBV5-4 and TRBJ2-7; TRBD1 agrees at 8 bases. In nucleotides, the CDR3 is TGTGCCAGCAGTTCGGACAGGGAAATCGCGTACGAGCAGTACTTC. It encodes CASSSDREIAYEQYF.